This T cell receptor (beta chain) was captured by sequencing in a study of T cells in Graves' hyperthyroidism and ophthalmopathy. Across the whole study: Peripheral blood was taken when the disease was first diagnosed, before any treatment began.

The investigators amplified TCR beta CDR3 regions from RNA transcripts. HTBI primers were the set used in a first-round RT-PCR of the TCR CDR3. TCRdb re-analysed the multiplex PCR reads in MiXCR, keeping a single row per CDR3 protein. The sample has 240,000 or so distinct CDR3 sequences, around 15% seen once; the top ten hold around 26%. This clonotype was detected ten times or more. The PBMCs studied were ones that came from approximately 9.9 ml fresh peripheral blood. This CDR3 is 14 amino acids long. V was clipped by 5 bases and J by 5 bases, with 16 bases between them. Germline loops: CDR1 SEHNR, CDR2 FQNEAQ (reference sequence).

The chain joins TRBV7-9 to TRBJ2-7; tentatively, D is TRBD1 or TRBD2 (5 bases each). The receptor's source is a young woman with Graves' ophthalmopathy. Sequenced input: blood. The CDR3 sequence: CASSPGRYFDEQYF. The CDR3, as DNA: TGTGCCAGCAGCCCGGGACGGTACTTCGACGAGCAGTACTTC.